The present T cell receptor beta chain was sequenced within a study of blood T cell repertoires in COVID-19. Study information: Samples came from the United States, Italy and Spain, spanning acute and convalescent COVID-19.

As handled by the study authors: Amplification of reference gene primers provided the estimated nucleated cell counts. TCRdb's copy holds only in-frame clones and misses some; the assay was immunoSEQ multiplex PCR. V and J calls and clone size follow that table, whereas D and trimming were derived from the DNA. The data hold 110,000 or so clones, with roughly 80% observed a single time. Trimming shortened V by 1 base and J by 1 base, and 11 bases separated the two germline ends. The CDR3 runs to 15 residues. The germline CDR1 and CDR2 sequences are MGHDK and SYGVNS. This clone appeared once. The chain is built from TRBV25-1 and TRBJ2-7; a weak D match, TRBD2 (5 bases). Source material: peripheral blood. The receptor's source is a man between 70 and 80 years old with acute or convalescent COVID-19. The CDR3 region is CASSEWATGSYEQYF. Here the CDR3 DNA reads TGTGCCAGCAGTGAATGGGCTACGGGGTCCTACGAGCAGTACTTC.